One sample yielded the 9 T cell receptor beta chains listed below, sequenced in a study of blood T cell repertoires in COVID-19. Repertoires were generated with immunoSEQ multiplex PCR, while TCRdb's copy carries only in-frame clones and drops some. The repertoire holds almost 300,000 clones, with approximately 89% as singletons. The sample taken for sequencing was peripheral blood. The receptors stem from a woman aged 30 to 39 with COVID-19, enrolled during active disease.

This clone was seen only once. A junction end diverges from the germline sequence, so it may reflect a read error. CDR3 coding DNA: TGTGCCAGCAGTTTCTTCCTCCGATTAGCGGCGTCTCCGAGCAACGGCTTC. Its translation: CASSFFLRLAASPSNGF. The chain joins TRBV2 to TRBJ2-7, with D perhaps matching TRBD2 (6 bases). Germline-derived CDR1 and CDR2 are SNHLY and FYNNEI. CDR3 length: 17 residues.

CDR3 protein: CASSLVSGDGNTGELFF. The DNA of the CDR3 is TGTGCCAGCAGCTTGGTTAGCGGGGACGGGAACACCGGGGAGCTGTTTTTT. V gene TRBV5-4 combines with J gene TRBJ2-2; 8 nucleotides agree with TRBD2. Germline V CDR1 and CDR2: SGHNT, YYREEE (reference sequence). Unmatched junction bases numbered 5, after V lost 0 bases and J lost 1 base. The CDR3 spans 17 residues.

The chain has TRBV12-3 or TRBV12-4 and TRBJ1-1; 7 nucleotides align to TRBD1. V shed 6 bases, J shed 10 bases, and the junction held 5 bases outside the gene matches. The length of the CDR3 is 11 residues. CDR3 sequence (DNA): TGTGCCAGCAGCGAGACAGGGACAGCTTTCTTT. Its protein is CASSETGTAFF.

The rearrangement joins TRBV6-5 to TRBJ2-3, with a possible D match to TRBD2 (6 bases). V shed 7 bases and J shed 6 bases, with 14 bases lying between them. The CDR3 has 13 residues. CDR1 is MNHEY and CDR2 is SVGAGI in the germline V gene. Here the CDR3 DNA reads TGTGCCAGCAACAACCCCGGAGGGGATACGCAGTATTTT. Its protein is CASNNPGGDTQYF.

CDR3: CSASYAGASYEQYF. The CDR3 DNA reads TGCAGTGCTAGTTACGCGGGGGCGTCCTACGAGCAGTACTTC. The J gene is TRBJ2-7, the V gene TRBV20-1, with a tentative D call TRBD2 (7 bases). The CDR3 consists of 14 residues. V was clipped by 3 bases and J by 1 base, with 13 bases between them. Germline V gives CDR1 DFQATT, CDR2 SNEGSKA (reference sequence).

Here the CDR3 reads CATSNPAQGDSNQPQHF. CDR3 DNA sequence: TGTGCCACCAGCAATCCCGCACAGGGGGATAGCAATCAGCCCCAGCATTTT. V gene TRBV15 combines with J gene TRBJ1-5, with 8 bases fitting TRBD1. Germline values: CDR1 LNHNV, CDR2 YYDKDF (reference sequence). The CDR3 sequence is 17 residues long. Trimming removed 4 bases from V and 0 bases from J; junction bases left unmatched: 8.

This chain joins TRBV5-5 and TRBJ2-7; possibly TRBD2 for D (5 bases). Trimming removed 2 bases at V and 2 bases at J, with 8 bases between. The CDR3 has 13 amino acids. The germline V gene has CDR1 SGHKS and CDR2 YYEKEE (reference sequence). In nucleotides, the CDR3 is TGTGCCAGCAGCTTCCGGGATCCCTACGAGCAGTACTTC. This translates into CASSFRDPYEQYF.

The J gene is TRBJ1-2, the V gene TRBV18, with D tentatively TRBD1 (5 bases). V was cut by 2 bases and J by 5 bases, with 15 bases left in between. The CDR3 runs 15 residues. The V gene's germline CDR1 is KGHSH and CDR2 LQKENI. CDR3 sequence: CASSPLGPGGYGYTF. The DNA for the CDR3 is TGTGCCAGCTCACCATTGGGCCCCGGGGGGTATGGCTACACCTTC.

This chain links TRBV5-5 with TRBJ1-2; D is perhaps TRBD1 (6 bases). The CDR3 runs to 14 residues. Trimming shortened V by 3 bases and J by 8 bases, and 17 bases separated the two germline ends. Germline assignment: CDR1 SGHKS and CDR2 YYEKEE (reference sequence). Here the CDR3 reads CASSSLPGAEGYTF. CDR3 sequence (DNA): TGTGCCAGCAGCTCCTTGCCAGGGGCGGAAGGCTACACCTTC.